This TCR beta chain was identified in a study of human T cells and chemical hapten exposure. V lost 3 bases, J lost 4 bases, and 10 bases lay in between. This CDR3 spans 15 amino acids. CDR1 SGHTA and CDR2 FQGNSA come from the germline V gene. Indicated time point: healthy volunteer bleed at 6 weeks. RNA extraction used unfractionated whole blood as the source of total RNA. This clonotype was counted a few times. TCRdb passed the RACE reads through MiXCR, listing each CDR3 protein once. This table holds 70,000 to 95,000 distinct CDR3 sequences, 8.6% found once. Sequencing was carried out using whole blood. This receptor was identified in a female donor in good health. Some clones in this sample may be carry-over from other donors' samples. The chain employs TRBV7-2 and TRBJ1-6; D remains ambiguous. The CDR3 DNA reads TGTGCCAGCAGCTTCGGCCTGGCATATAATTCACCCCTCCACTTT. This codes for CASSFGLAYNSPLHF.